What follows are 10 T cell receptor beta chains derived from one specimen sequenced in a study of shared clonotypes between healthy human individuals. TCRdb's copy holds only in-frame clones and misses some; the assay was immunoSEQ multiplex PCR. The sample has about 2.3 million clones, approximately 93% seen once. Input material: naive CD4+ T cells from PBMCs. Subset specified: CD45RA+ positively selected. These receptors all come from a man younger than 35 in good health. Some clones in this sample may be carry-over from other donors' samples.

The chain employs TRBV18 and TRBJ2-1, with 8 bases fitting TRBD2. CDR1 KGHSH and CDR2 LQKENI come from the germline V gene. Unmatched junction bases numbered 13, after V lost 5 bases and J lost 7 bases. This CDR3 is 16 amino acids long. The CDR3 region is CASSKNSGIAYNEQFF. The DNA for the CDR3 is TGTGCCAGCTCAAAGAATAGCGGGATAGCGTATAATGAGCAGTTCTTC. Looking up the rest from reference TRBV18 and TRBJ2-1 gives the full variable domain: NAGVMQNPRHLVRRRGQEARLRCSPMKGHSHVYWYRQLPEEGLKFMVYLQKENIIDESGMPKERFSAEFPKEGPSILRIQQVVRGDSAAYFCASSKNSGIAYNEQFFGPGTRLTVL.

This clone came up a few times. V is TRBV7-3 and J is TRBJ1-1; D gene ambiguous. Germline lookup yields CDR1 SGHTA and CDR2 FQGTGA. The CDR3 extends over 13 amino acids. Trimming took off 8 bases at V and 5 bases at J, with 15 bases between the two ends. CDR3 in DNA: TGTGCCAGCGGATGGGGTGACGGGACTGAAGCTTTCTTT. Its translation: CASGWGDGTEAFF.

The gene calls are TRBV5-1 and TRBJ2-7, with 9 bases lining up with TRBD1. Germline V CDR1 and CDR2: SGHRS, YFSETQ. With 4 bases clipped from V and 4 bases from J, the junction kept 6 bases outside the gene matches. The CDR3 is 14 amino acids. The CDR3 sequence is CASSLRDREYEQYF. CDR3 nucleotides: TGCGCCAGCAGCCTCCGGGACAGGGAGTACGAGCAGTACTTC.

The chain combines TRBV28 with TRBJ1-2, with D tentatively TRBD1 (5 bases). The CDR3 has 15 residues. Deletions cut 3 bases from V and 5 bases from J, with 16 bases between. Germline assignment: CDR1 MDHEN and CDR2 SYDVKM. The CDR3: CASSFPRGRTYGYTF. The CDR3 DNA is TGTGCCAGCAGTTTTCCTAGGGGAAGAACATATGGCTACACCTTC.

Turning to this clone: Other nucleotide sequences in the sample specify the same CDR3. The DNA for the CDR3 is TGTGCCAGCAGTTTCGGAGGGGCAACTAATGAAAAACTGTTTTTT. Translation: CASSFGGATNEKLFF. V is TRBV28 and J is TRBJ1-4; TRBD1 might be the D (5 bases). CDR3 length: 15 amino acids. Germline loops: CDR1 MDHEN, CDR2 SYDVKM. V was trimmed by 3 bases and J by 0 bases, leaving 8 bases between them.

This chain joins TRBV5-1 and TRBJ1-3; D not certain. V lost 0 bases and J 4 bases, leaving 8 bases between the germline ends. Germline assignment: CDR1 SGHRS and CDR2 YFSETQ. CDR3 size: 14 residues. The chain's CDR3 is CASSLGSYGNTIYF. CDR3 in DNA: TGCGCCAGCAGCTTGGGCAGTTACGGAAACACCATATATTTT.

This clone was observed once. The rearrangement links TRBV5-1 to TRBJ2-4; D possibly corresponds to TRBD2 (6 bases). The CDR3 has 16 amino acids. Germline CDR1 SGHRS, CDR2 YFSETQ. Trimming took 0 bases from V and 5 from J, leaving 15 bases between them. The CDR3 sequence: CASSLVGMGGQNIQYF. The CDR3 coding sequence is TGCGCCAGCAGCTTGGTGGGCATGGGAGGCCAAAACATTCAGTACTTC.

The rearrangement uses TRBV2 and TRBJ2-5; D is possibly TRBD2 (6 bases). CDR1 is SNHLY, CDR2 FYNNEI, per germline. This CDR3 contains 15 residues. The germline V and J ends were trimmed by 3 bases and 5 bases, with 16 bases remaining between them. The CDR3 nucleotides read TGTGCCAGCAGTGAGAGTTGGGCAGGGAGGGAGACCCAGTACTTC. Residues: CASSESWAGRETQYF.

This chain joins TRBV10-3 and TRBJ2-2, with 7 bases fitting TRBD2. CDR3 size: 15 residues. V gave up 3 bases and J gave up 7 bases; unmatched junction bases: 8. Germline V gives CDR1 ENHRY, CDR2 SYGVKD. Here the CDR3 DNA reads TGTGCCATCAGTGAAGGAGGGCGCGGGGGCGGGGAGCTGTTTTTT. Its protein product is CAISEGGRGGGELFF.

This chain joins TRBV11-2 and TRBJ1-3; D might be TRBD1 (6 bases). The V end lost 3 bases, the J end lost 0 bases, and 15 bases lay between the germline ends. Germline-derived CDR1 and CDR2 are SGHAT and FQNNGV. The CDR3 runs to 17 residues. The CDR3 loop reads CASSLFPTGSSGNTIYF. CDR3 nucleotides: TGTGCCAGCAGCTTGTTTCCCACAGGGAGCTCTGGAAACACCATATATTTT.